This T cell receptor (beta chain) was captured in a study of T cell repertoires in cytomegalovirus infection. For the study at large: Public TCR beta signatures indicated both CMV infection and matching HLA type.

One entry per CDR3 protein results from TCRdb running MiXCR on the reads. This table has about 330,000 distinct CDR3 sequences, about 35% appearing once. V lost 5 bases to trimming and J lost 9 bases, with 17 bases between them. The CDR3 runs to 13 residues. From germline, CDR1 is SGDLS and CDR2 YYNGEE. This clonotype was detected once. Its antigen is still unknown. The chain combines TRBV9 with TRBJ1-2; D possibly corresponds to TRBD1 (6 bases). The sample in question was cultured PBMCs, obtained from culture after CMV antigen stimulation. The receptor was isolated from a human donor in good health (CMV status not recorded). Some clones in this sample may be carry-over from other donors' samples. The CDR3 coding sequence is TGTGCCAGCAGAAACAACAGGGTAATGAGCTACACCTTC. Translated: CASRNNRVMSYTF.